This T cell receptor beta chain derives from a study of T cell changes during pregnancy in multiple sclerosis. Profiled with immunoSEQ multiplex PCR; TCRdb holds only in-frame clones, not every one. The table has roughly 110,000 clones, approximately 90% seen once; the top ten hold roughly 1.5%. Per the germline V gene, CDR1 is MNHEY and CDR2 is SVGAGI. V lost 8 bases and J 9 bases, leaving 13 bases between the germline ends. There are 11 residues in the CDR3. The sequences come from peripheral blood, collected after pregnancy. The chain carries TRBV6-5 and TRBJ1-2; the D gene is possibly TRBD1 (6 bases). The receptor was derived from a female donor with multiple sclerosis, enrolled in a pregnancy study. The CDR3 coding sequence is TGTGCCAGCTTAGATCAGGGGAGCTACACCTTC. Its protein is CASLDQGSYTF.